What follows describes a single TCR beta chain. Its antigen is currently not known. No base qualities exist here, and no much larger clone lies one base off it. The germline V gene gives CDR1 as MGHDK and CDR2 as SYGVNS. Spanning cysteine to phenylalanine, the CDR3 consists of 13 amino acids. Just the 39-base CDR3 DNA is kept, in frame starting at base 1. Trimming takes 5 bases from V and 4 bases from J, and the germline ends sit 6 bases apart. The data belong to a study of T-cell reconstitution after alpha-beta-depleted transplantation in children listed by TCRdb under 2016. A note on the overall study: The study quantitatively tracked T-cell immune reconstitution after TCRalphabeta/CD19-depleted allogeneic hematopoietic cell transplantation in children using TCR repertoire profiling.

Overall study outcomes, separate from this receptor: The apparently early alphabetaT-cell count recovery about two months after transplant was reportedly dependent on only several hundred rapidly expanded clones derived from non-depleted graft cells. Hyperexpanded clone frequencies declined over subsequent months; after one year, T-cell counts and TCRbeta diversity were mostly attributed to newly produced T cells. In some patients, the high TCRbeta diversity seen at day 60 was put down to recipient T cells and intrathymic progenitors that had survived conditioning.

Taken with the paper, the label for treatment or condition translates to: allogeneic hematopoietic cell transplantation with graft depleted of TCRalphabeta T cells and CD19 B cells. The transplant recipients were children given TCRalphabeta/CD19-depleted allogeneic hematopoietic cell grafts. The library was obtained by PCR. Sequencing took place on an Illumina HiSeq 2500. Molecular barcoding was employed in the preparation of TCR libraries, with unique molecular identifiers being used to normalize TCRbeta repertoire quantification. The public reads were reprocessed in TCRdb via fastp at Q25 and MiXCR, keeping in-frame beta chains. Entries are consolidated by CDR3 protein sequence, retaining the most common genes and DNA. The sample table records about 290,000 distinct CDR3 sequences; almost 8% of these occur just once. Approximately 8.6% of the sample rests with the top ten.

The sequence joins TRBV25-1 to TRBJ2-6; no confident D gene assignment can be made. This receptor was obtained from a female patient aged 2-9 years who had a stem cell transplant for Fanconi anemia, so the T cells may come from the graft donor. The sequenced sample was peripheral blood, obtained 360 days after TCRalphabeta/CD19-depleted stem cell transplant. Here the CDR3 is given as CASSNPGANVLTF. The DNA sequence reads TGTGCCAGCAGTAACCCCGGGGCCAACGTCCTGACTTTC. Extended through the reference TRBV25-1 and TRBJ2-6 proteins, this CDR3 yields the full variable domain: EADIYQTPRYLVIGTGKKITLECSQTMGHDKMYWYQQDPGMELHLIHYSYGVNSTEKGDLSSESTVSRIRTEHFPLTLESARPSHTSQYLCASSNPGANVLTFGAGSRLTVL.